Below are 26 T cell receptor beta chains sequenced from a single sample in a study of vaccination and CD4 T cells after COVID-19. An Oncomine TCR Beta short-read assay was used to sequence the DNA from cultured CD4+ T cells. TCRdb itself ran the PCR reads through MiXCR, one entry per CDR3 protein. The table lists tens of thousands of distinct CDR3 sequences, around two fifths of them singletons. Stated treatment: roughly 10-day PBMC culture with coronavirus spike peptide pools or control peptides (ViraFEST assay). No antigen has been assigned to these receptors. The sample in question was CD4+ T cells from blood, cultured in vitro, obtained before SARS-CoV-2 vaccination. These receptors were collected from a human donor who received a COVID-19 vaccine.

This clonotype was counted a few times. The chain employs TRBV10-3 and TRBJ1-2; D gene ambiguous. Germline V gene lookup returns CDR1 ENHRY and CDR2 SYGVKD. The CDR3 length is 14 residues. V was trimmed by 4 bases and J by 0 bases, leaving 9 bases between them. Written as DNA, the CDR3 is TGTGCCATCAGTGTTTCGGGGACTAACTATGGCTACACCTTC. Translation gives CAISVSGTNYGYTF.

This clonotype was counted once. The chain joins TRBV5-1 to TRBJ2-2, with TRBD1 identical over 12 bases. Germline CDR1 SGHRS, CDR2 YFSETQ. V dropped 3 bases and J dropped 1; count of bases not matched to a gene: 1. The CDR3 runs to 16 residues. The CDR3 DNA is TGCGCCAGCAGCTGGGACAGGGGGCGGAACACCGGGGAGCTGTTTTTT. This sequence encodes CASSWDRGRNTGELFF.

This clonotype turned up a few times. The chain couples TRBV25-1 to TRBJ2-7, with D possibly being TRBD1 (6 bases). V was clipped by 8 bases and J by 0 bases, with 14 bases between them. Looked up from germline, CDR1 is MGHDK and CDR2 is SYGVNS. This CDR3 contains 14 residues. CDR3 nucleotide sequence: TGTGCCAGCCCCGAACCAGGGGCCTCCTACGAGCAGTACTTC. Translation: CASPEPGASYEQYF.

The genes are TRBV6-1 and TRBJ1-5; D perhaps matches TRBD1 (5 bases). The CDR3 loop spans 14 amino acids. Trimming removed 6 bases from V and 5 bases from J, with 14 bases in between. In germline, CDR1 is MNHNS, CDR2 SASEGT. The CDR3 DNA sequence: TGTGCCAGCAGAAATGCCGGGACGGATCAGCCCCAGCATTTT. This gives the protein CASRNAGTDQPQHF.

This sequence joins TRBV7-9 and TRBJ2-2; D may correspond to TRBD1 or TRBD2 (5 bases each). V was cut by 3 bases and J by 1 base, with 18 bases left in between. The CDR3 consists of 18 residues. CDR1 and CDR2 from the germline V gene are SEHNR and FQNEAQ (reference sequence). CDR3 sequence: CASSFPGLIYGNTGELFF. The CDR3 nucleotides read TGTGCCAGCAGCTTCCCGGGGCTAATTTACGGGAACACCGGGGAGCTGTTTTTT. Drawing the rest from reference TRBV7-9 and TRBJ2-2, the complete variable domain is DTGVSQNPRHKITKRGQNVTFRCDPISEHNRLYWYRQTLGQGPEFLTYFQNEAQLEKSRLLSDRFSAERPKGSFSTLEIQRTEQGDSAMYLCASSFPGLIYGNTGELFFGEGSRLTVL.

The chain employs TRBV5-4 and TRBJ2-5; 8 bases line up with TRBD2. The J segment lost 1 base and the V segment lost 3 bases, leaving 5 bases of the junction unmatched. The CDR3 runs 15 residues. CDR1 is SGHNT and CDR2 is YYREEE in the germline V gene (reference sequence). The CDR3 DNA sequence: TGTGCCAGCAGCTCGGGGGGGACACCCCAAGAGACCCAGTACTTC. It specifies CASSSGGTPQETQYF.

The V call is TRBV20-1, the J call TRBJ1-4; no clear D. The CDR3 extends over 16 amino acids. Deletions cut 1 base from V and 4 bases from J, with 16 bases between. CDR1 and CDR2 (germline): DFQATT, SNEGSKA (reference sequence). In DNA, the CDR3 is TGCAGTGCTAGAGTCGGCCAGCCTCTGATTAATGAAAAACTGTTTTTT. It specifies CSARVGQPLINEKLFF.

The DNA of the CDR3 is TGTGCCAGCAGCTTAGGGGGGGGCCTTAGGACGGAGACCCAGTACTTC. It translates to CASSLGGGLRTETQYF. This sequence joins TRBV7-9 and TRBJ2-5, with a tentative D call TRBD2 (7 bases). Germline V lookup: CDR1 SEHNR, CDR2 FQNEAQ (reference sequence). Trimming stripped 1 base from V and 5 bases from J, with 17 bases between. This CDR3 contains 16 residues. The variable domain in full, completed from reference TRBV7-9 and TRBJ2-5, reads DTGVSQNPRHKITKRGQNVTFRCDPISEHNRLYWYRQTLGQGPEFLTYFQNEAQLEKSRLLSDRFSAERPKGSFSTLEIQRTEQGDSAMYLCASSLGGGLRTETQYFGPGTRLLVL.

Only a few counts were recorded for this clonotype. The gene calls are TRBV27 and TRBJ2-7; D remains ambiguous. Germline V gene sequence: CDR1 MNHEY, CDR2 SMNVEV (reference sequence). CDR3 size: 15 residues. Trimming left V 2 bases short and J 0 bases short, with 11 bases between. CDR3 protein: CASSLGVGSSYEQYF. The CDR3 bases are TGTGCCAGCAGTTTAGGGGTAGGTAGCTCCTACGAGCAGTACTTC.

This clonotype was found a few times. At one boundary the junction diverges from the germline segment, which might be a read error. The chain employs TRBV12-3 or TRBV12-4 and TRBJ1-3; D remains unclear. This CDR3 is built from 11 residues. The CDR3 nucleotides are TGCAACCATAGCTCTGGAAACACCATATATTTT. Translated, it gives CNHSSGNTIYF.

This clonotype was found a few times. The CDR3 sequence is CAIRTGLDSPLHF. The CDR3 region has the DNA TGTGCCATCAGGACGGGACTGGATTCACCCCTCCACTTT. This chain uses TRBV10-3 with TRBJ1-6; D is possibly TRBD1 (5 bases). CDR1 and CDR2 from the germline V gene are ENHRY and SYGVKD. This CDR3 region has 13 residues. V gave up 6 bases and J gave up 8 bases, with 11 bases separating them.

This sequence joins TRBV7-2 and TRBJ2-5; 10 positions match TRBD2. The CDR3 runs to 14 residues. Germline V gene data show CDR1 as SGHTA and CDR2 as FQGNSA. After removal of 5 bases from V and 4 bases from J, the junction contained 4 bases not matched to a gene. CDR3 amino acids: CASSPAGGRETQYF. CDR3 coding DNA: TGTGCCAGCAGCCCAGCGGGGGGGCGAGAGACCCAGTACTTC.

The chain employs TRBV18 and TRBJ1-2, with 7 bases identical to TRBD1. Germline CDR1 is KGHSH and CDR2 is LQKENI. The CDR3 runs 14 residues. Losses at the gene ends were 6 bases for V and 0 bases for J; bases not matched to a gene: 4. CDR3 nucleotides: TGTGCCAGCTCGTCCGACAGGGCTAACTATGGCTACACCTTC. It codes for CASSSDRANYGYTF.

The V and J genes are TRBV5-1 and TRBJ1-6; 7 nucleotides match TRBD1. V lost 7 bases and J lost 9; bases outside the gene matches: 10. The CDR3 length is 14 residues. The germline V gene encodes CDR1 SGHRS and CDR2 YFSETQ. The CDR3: CASRWGTEGSPLHF. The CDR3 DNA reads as TGCGCCAGCCGGTGGGGGACAGAGGGTTCACCCCTCCACTTT.

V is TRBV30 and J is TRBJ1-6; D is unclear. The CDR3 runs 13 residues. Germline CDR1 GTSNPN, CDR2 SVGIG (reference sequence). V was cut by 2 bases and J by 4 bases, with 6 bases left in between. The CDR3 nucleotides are TGTGCCTGGAGTAGGGATTATAATTCACCCCTCCACTTT. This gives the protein CAWSRDYNSPLHF.

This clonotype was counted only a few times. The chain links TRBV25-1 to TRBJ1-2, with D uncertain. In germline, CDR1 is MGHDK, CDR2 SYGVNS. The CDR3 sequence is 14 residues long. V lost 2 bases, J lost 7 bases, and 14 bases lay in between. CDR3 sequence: CASSESIGESGYTF. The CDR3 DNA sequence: TGTGCCAGCAGTGAAAGTATCGGGGAAAGTGGCTACACCTTC.

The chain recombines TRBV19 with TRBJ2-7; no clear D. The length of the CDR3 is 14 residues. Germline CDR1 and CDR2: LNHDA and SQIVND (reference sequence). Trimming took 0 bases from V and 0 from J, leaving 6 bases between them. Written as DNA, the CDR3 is TGTGCCAGTAGTATAGATATATCCTCCTACGAGCAGTACTTC. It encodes CASSIDISSYEQYF.

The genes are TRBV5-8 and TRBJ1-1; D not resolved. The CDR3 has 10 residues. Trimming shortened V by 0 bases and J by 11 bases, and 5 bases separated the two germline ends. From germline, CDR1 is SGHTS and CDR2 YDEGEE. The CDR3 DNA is TGTGCCAGCAGCTTGGTTTATGCTTTCTTT. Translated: CASSLVYAFF. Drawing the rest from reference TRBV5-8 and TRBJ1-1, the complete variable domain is EAGVTQSPTHLIKTRGQQATLRCSPISGHTSVYWYQQALGLGLQFLLWYDEGEERNRGNFPPRFSGRQFPNYSSELNVNALELEDSALYLCASSLVYAFFGQGTRLTVV.

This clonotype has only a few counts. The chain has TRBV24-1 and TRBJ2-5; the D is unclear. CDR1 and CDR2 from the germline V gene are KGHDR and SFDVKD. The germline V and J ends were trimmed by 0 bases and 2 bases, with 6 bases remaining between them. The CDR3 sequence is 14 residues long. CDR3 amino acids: CATSDLGNQETQYF. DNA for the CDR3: TGTGCCACCAGTGATTTGGGCAATCAAGAGACCCAGTACTTC.

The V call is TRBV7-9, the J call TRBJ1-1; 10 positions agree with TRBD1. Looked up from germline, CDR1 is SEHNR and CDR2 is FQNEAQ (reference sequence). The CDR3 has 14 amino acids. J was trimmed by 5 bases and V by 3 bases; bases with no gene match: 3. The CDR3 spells CASSLDRGGTEAFF. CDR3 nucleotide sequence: TGTGCCAGCAGCTTGGACAGGGGGGGTACTGAAGCTTTCTTT.

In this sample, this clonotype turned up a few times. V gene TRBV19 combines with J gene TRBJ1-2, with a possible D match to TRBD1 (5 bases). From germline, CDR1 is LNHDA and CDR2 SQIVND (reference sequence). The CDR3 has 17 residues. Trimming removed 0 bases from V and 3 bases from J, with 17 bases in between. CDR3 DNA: TGTGCCAGTAGTATAGATGAGGGGTTGACAGCCTACTATGGCTACACCTTC. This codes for CASSIDEGLTAYYGYTF.

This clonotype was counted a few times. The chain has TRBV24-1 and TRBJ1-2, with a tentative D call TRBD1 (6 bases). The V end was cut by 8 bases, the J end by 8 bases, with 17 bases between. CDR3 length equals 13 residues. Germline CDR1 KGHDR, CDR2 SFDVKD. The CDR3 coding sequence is TGTGCCACCATTTTCATACAGGGTGCCGGCTACACCTTC. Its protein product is CATIFIQGAGYTF.

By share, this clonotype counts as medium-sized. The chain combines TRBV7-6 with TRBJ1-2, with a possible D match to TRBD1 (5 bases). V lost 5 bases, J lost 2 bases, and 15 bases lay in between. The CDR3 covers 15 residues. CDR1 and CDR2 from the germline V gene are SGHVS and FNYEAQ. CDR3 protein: CASSPIRQRNYGYTF. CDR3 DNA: TGTGCCAGCAGCCCAATACGACAGAGAAACTATGGCTACACCTTC.

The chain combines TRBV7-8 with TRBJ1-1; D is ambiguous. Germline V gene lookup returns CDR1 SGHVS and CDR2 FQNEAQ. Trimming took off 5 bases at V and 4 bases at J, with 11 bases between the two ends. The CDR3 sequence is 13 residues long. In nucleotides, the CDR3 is TGTGCCAGCAGCCCCGGGCCTTTCACTGAAGCTTTCTTT. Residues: CASSPGPFTEAFF.

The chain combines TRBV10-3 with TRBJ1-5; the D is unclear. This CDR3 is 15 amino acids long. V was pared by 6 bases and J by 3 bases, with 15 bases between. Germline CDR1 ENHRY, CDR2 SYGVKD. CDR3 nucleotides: TGTGCCATCAGCGCCGATAAGGGCCCCAATCAGCCCCAGCATTTT. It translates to CAISADKGPNQPQHF.

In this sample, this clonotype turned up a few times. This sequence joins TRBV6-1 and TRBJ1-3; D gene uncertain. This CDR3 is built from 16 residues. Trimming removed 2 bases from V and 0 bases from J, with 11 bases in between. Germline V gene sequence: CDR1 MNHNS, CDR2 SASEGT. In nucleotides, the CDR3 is TGTGCCAGCAGTGAACAAGGTTCCCTCTCTGGAAACACCATATATTTT. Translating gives CASSEQGSLSGNTIYF.